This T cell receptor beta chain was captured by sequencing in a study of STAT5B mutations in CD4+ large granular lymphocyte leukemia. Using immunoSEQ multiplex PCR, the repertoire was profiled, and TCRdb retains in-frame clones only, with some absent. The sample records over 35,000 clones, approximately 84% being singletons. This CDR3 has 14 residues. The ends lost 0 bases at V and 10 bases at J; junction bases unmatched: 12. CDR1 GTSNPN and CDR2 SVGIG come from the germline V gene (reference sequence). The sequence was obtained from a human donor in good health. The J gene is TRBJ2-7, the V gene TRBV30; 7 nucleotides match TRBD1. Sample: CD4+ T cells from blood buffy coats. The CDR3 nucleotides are TGTGCCTGGAGTGTATCCGGTTCAAGGGGGCCTCAGTACTTC. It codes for CAWSVSGSRGPQYF.